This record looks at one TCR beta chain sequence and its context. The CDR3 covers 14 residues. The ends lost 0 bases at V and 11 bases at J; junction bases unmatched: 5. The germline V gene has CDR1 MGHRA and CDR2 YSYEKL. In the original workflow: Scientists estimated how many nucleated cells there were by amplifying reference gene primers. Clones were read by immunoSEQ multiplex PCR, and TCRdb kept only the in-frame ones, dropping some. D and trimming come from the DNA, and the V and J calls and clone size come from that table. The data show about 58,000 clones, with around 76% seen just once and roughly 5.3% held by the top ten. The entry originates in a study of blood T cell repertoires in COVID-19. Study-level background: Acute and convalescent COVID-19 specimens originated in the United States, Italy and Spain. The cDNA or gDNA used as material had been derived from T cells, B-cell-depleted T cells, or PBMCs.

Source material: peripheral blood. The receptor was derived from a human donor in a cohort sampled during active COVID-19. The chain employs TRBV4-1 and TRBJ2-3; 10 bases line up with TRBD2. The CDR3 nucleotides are TGCGCCAGCAGCCAAGATGAGAGCGGGAGGGTGCAGTATTTT. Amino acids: CASSQDESGRVQYF.